The present T cell receptor beta chain was sequenced within a study of blood T cell repertoires in COVID-19. For the study at large: Collection of acute and convalescent COVID-19 samples took place in the United States, Italy and Spain.

Methods used by the authors: Scientists estimated how many nucleated cells there were by amplifying reference gene primers. Some clones are missing from TCRdb's copy, which holds only in-frame ones; the method was immunoSEQ multiplex PCR. That table is the source of V, J and clone size, and D and trimming were worked out from the DNA. Found here are 300,000 to 350,000 clones, approximately 88% of them singletons; the top ten hold 9.9%. Seattle participants joined during active infection and were tracked over time. Trimming shortened V by 0 bases and J by 7 bases, and 16 bases separated the two germline ends. Germline CDR1 and CDR2: SGHKS and YYEKEE (reference sequence). This CDR3 is 15 amino acids long.

The source material was peripheral blood. This clonotype was obtained from a man aged 30-40 years with COVID-19, enrolled during active disease. The chain recombines TRBV5-5 with TRBJ1-2; D is perhaps TRBD1 (5 bases). CDR3 nucleotides: TGTGCCAGCAGCTTGGCCGCCAGGGCCCAATTTGGCTACACCTTC. Its translation: CASSLAARAQFGYTF.